This entry concerns a single T cell receptor beta chain. No antigen is known for it. RNA, at roughly 0.45 to 1 ug, was reverse transcribed with random hexamers. The authors amplified TCR beta CDR3 across 54 Vbeta and 13 Jbeta using immunoSEQ multiplex PCR. TCRdb re-derived calls from the immunoSEQ multiplex PCR reads in MiXCR, one entry per CDR3 protein. Among just over 300,000 distinct CDR3 sequences listed, 90% to 95% were seen once. The sequenced target, TCR beta, came from blood CD8+ and CD4+ T cells. This sample is drawn from a study of CD8 T cells in Susac syndrome. This CDR3 has 15 residues. The V end lost 3 bases, the J end lost 2 bases, and 13 bases lay between the germline ends. Study-wide points: Regarding the TCR sequencing and HLA analysis, the study admitted that a relatively small number of individuals were involved.

The sequenced sample was CD4+ T cells from PBMCs. This chain links TRBV12-3 or TRBV12-4 with TRBJ1-1; possible D gene TRBD1, 5 bases. The clonotype comes from a human donor with multiple sclerosis. The CDR3 nucleotides are TGTGCCAGCAGTTTTGGGGGGGGACGAAACACTGAAGCTTTCTTT. This sequence encodes CASSFGGGRNTEAFF.